Listed below are T cell receptor beta chains from one sample, sequenced in a study of blood T cell repertoires in COVID-19. Some clones are missing from TCRdb's copy, which holds only in-frame ones; the method was immunoSEQ multiplex PCR. The sample consists of roughly 25,000 clones, around 81% of them appearing once. Material: peripheral blood. These receptors were taken from a man aged 70 or older with acute or convalescent COVID-19. Each CDR3 is given with its conserved first and last residue. The D gene is left open where the match is weak. Where a row states a size, it is once, few, many or the class of an expanded clone; other rows omit it.

CDR3aa	CDR3nt	abundance	j_gene	v_gene	d_gene
CASSREREVVEAFF	TGTGCCAGCAGCAGGGAGAGGGAAGTGGTTGAAGCTTTCTTT	.	TRBJ1-1	TRBV7-9	.
CASSVDIGRETQYF	TGTGCCAGCAGCGTAGACATTGGCAGGGAGACCCAGTACTTC	.	TRBJ2-5	TRBV9	.
CASSQDGRLAGAFQETQYF	TGTGCCAGCAGCCAAGACGGGCGGCTAGCGGGGGCGTTCCAAGAGACCCAGTACTTC	few	TRBJ2-5	TRBV3-1/TRBV3-2	TRBD2
CASSLHPGKVDEQFF	TGTGCCAGCAGCCTACACCCAGGGAAGGTCGATGAGCAGTTCTTC	once	TRBJ2-1	TRBV7-2	.
CAWKVFGGASYNEQFF	TGTGCCTGGAAGGTATTCGGCGGGGCTTCCTACAATGAGCAGTTCTTC	.	TRBJ2-1	TRBV30	.
CAWSPFGAIGGYNEQFF	TGTGCCTGGAGTCCCTTCGGGGCCATCGGGGGATACAATGAGCAGTTCTTC	.	TRBJ2-1	TRBV30	.
CASSPLLDLLNEQFF	TGTGCCAGTAGTCCCCTGCTCGACTTGTTAAATGAGCAGTTCTTC	once	TRBJ2-1	TRBV19	.
CASRRGGGFVGDEQFF	TGCGCCAGCAGGCGGGGGGGCGGTTTCGTGGGCGATGAGCAGTTCTTC	.	TRBJ2-1	TRBV5-1	TRBD2
CASSLGMDRTSYEQYF	TGCGCCAGCAGCTTAGGCATGGACAGAACTTCCTACGAGCAGTACTTC	once	TRBJ2-7	TRBV5-1	.
CASSLSGGLSYEQYF	TGCGCCAGCAGCTTGAGCGGGGGGCTCTCCTACGAGCAGTACTTC	.	TRBJ2-7	TRBV5-1	TRBD2
CSASNGRGEQFF	TGCAGTGCTAGTAACGGGAGGGGCGAGCAGTTCTTC	.	TRBJ2-1	TRBV20-1	TRBD2
CASSRRLADHYNEQFF	TGTGCCAGCAGCCGCCGACTAGCGGACCATTACAATGAGCAGTTCTTC	.	TRBJ2-1	TRBV5-4	TRBD2